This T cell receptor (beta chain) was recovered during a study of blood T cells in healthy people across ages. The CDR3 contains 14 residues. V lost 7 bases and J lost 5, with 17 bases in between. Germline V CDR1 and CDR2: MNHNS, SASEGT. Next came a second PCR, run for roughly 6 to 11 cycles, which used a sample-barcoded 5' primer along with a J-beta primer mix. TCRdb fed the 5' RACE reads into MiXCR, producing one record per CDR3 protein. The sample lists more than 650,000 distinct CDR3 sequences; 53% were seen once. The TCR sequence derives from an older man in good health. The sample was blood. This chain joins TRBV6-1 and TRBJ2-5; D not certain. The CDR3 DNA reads TGTGCCAGCATTACCACACTGGCTGGGGAGACCCAGTACTTC. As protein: CASITTLAGETQYF.